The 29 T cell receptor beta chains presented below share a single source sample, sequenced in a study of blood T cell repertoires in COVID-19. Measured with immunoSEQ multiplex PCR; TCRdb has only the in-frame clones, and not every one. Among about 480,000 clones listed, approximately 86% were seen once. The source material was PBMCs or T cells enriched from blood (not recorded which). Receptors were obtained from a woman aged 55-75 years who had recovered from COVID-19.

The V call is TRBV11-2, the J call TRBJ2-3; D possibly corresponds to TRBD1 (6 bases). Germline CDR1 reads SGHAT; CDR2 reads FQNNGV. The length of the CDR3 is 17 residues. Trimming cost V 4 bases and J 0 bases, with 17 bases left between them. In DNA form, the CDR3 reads TGTGCCAGCAGCTCAGTATTACAGGGAGCTAGCACAGATACGCAGTATTTT. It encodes CASSSVLQGASTDTQYF.

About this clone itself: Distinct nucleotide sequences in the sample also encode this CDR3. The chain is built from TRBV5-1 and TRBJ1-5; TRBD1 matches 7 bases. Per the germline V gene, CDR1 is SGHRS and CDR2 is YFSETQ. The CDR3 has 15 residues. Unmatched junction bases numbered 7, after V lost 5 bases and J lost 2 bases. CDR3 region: CASSRTGEGNQPQHF. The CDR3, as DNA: TGCGCCAGCAGTCGTACAGGGGAGGGCAATCAGCCCCAGCATTTT.

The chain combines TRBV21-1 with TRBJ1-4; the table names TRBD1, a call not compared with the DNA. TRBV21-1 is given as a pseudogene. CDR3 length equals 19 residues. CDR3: CASSLPTGGANSTNEKLFF. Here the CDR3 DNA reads TGTGCCAGCAGCCTACCGACAGGGGGCGCGAACTCAACTAATGAAAAACTGTTTTTT.

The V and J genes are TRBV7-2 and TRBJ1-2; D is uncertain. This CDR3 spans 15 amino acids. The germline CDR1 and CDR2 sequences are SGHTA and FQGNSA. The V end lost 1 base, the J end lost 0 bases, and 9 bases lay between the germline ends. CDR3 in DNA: TGTGCCAGCAGCTTAGACTACGGGGCTAACTATGGCTACACCTTC. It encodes CASSLDYGANYGYTF.

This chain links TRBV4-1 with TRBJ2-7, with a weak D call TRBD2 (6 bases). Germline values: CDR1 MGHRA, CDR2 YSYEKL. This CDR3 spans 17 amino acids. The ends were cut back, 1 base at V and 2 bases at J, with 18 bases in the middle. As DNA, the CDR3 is TGCGCCAGCAGCCAAGGAAAAATTAGGGACTCCACCTACGAGCAGTACGTC. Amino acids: CASSQGKIRDSTYEQYV.

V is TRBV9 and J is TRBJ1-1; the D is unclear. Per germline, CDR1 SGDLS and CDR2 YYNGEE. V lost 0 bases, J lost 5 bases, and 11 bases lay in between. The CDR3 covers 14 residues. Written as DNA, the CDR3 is TGTGCCAGCAGCGTAGCCGCGACTGATACTGAAGCTTTCTTT. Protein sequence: CASSVAATDTEAFF.

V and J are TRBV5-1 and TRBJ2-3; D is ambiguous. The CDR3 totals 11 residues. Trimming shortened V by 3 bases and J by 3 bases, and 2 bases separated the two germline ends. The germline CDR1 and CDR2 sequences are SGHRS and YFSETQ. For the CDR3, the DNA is TGCGCCAGCAGCTCTACAGATACGCAGTATTTT. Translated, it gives CASSSTDTQYF.

The CDR3 spells CASPTLGRCTGELFF. Written as DNA, the CDR3 is TGTGCCAGCCCCACTCTCGGGAGGTGCACCGGGGAGCTGTTTTTT. The genes are TRBV27 and TRBJ2-2; 7 bases agree with TRBD2. V dropped 8 bases and J dropped 4; count of bases not matched to a gene: 10. Germline V gives CDR1 MNHEY, CDR2 SMNVEV (reference sequence). There are 15 residues in the CDR3.

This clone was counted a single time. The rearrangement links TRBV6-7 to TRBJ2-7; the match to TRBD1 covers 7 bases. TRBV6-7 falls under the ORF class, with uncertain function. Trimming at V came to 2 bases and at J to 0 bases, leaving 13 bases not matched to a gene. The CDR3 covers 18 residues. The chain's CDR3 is CASSYAAGGEQSSYEQYV. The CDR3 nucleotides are TGTGCCAGCAGTTACGCGGCAGGGGGTGAACAGAGCTCCTACGAGCAGTACGTC.

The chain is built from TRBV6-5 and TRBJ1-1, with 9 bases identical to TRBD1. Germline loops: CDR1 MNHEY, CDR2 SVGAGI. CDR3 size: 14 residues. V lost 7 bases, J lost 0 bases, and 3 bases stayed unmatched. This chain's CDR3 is CASMGDRVNTEAFF. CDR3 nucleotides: TGTGCCAGCATGGGGGACAGGGTGAACACTGAAGCTTTCTTT.

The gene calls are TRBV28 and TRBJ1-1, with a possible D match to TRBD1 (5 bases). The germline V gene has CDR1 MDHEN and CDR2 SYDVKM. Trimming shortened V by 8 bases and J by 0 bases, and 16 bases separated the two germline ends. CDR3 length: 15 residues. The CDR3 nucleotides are TGTGCCAGCTCCCAGGGTGGGCAGTTGAACACTGAAGCTTTCTTT. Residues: CASSQGGQLNTEAFF.

The CDR3 bases are TGTGCCAGCAGTGATTCCGGGACATTGATGAATATCCAGCATTTT. This translates into CASSDSGTLMNIQHF. This chain uses TRBV25-1 with TRBJ1-5; a possible D gene is TRBD1 (6 bases). This CDR3 region has 15 residues. V was cut by 3 bases and J by 12 bases, with 21 bases left in between. Per germline, CDR1 MGHDK and CDR2 SYGVNS.

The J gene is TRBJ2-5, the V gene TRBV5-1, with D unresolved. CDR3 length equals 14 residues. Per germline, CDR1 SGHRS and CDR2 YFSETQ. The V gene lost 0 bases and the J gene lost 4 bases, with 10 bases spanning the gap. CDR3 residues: CASSLVETAETQYF. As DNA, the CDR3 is TGCGCCAGCAGCTTGGTGGAGACCGCAGAGACCCAGTACTTC. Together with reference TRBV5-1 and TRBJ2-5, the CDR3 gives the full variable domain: KAGVTQTPRYLIKTRGQQVTLSCSPISGHRSVSWYQQTPGQGLQFLFEYFSETQRNKGNFPGRFSGRQFSNSRSEMNVSTLELGDSALYLCASSLVETAETQYFGPGTRLLVL.

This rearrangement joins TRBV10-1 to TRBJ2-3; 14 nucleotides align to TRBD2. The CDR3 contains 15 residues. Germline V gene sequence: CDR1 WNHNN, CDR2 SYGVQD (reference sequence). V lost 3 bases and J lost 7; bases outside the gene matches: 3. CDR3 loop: CASSDGTSGGYTQYF. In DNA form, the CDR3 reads TGCGCCAGCAGTGATGGGACTAGCGGGGGATATACGCAGTATTTT.

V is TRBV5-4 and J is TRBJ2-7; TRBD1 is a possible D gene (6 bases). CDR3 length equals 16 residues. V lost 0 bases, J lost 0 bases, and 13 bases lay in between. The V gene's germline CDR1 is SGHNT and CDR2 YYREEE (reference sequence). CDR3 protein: CASSLDLTGSSYEQYF. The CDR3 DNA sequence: TGTGCCAGCAGCTTGGACCTGACAGGTAGCTCCTACGAGCAGTACTTC. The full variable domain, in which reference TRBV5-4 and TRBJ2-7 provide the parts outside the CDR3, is ETGVTQSPTHLIKTRGQQVTLRCSSQSGHNTVSWYQQALGQGPQFIFQYYREEENGRGNFPPRFSGLQFPNYSSELNVNALELDDSALYLCASSLDLTGSSYEQYFGPGTRLTVT.

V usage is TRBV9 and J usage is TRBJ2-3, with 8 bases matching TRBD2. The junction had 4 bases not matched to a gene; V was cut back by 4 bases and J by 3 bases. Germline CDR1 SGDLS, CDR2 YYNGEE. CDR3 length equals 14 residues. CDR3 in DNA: TGTGCCAGCAGCCCGCGACTAGCGACAGATACGCAGTATTTT. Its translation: CASSPRLATDTQYF.

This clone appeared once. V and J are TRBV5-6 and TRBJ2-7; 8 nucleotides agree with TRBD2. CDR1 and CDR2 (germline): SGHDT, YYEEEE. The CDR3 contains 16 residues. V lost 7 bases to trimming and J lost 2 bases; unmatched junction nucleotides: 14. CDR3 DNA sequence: TGTGCCAGCTCCCCCCCCCGGGAGGGGGAAACCTACGAGCAGTACGTC. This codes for CASSPPREGETYEQYV.

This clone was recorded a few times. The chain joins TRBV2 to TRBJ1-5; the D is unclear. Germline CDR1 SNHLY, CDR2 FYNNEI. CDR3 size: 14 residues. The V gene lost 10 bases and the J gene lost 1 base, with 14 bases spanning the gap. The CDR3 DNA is TGTGCCATCCGGAGAGGTGCCAGCAATCAGCCCCAGCATTTT. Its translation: CAIRRGASNQPQHF.

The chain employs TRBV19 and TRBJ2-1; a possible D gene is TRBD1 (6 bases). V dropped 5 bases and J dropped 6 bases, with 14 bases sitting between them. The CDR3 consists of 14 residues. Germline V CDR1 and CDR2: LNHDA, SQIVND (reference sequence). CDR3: CASSPDRGSNEQFF. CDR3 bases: TGTGCCAGTAGTCCTGATAGGGGGAGCAATGAGCAGTTCTTC. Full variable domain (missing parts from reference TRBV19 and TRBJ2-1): DGGITQSPKYLFRKEGQNVTLSCEQNLNHDAMYWYRQDPGQGLRLIYYSQIVNDFQKGDIAEGYSVSREKKESFPLTVTSAQKNPTAFYLCASSPDRGSNEQFFGPGTRLTVL.

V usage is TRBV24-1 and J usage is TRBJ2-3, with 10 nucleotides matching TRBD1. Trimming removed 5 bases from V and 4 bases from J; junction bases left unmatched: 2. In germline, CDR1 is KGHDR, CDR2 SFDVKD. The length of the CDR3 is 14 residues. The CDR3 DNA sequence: TGTGCCACCAGTGTGACAGGGGGCGCAGATACGCAGTATTTT. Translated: CATSVTGGADTQYF.

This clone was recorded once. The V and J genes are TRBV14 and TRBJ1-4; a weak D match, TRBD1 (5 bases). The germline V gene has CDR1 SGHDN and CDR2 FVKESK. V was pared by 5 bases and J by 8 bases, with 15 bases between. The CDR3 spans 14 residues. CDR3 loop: CASSYRSGREKLFF. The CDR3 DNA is TGTGCCAGCAGCTACCGATCAGGGAGGGAAAAACTGTTTTTT.

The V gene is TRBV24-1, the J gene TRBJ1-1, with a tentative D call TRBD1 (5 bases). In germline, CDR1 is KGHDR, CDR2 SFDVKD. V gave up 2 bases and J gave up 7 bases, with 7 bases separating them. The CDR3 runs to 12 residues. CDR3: CATSDWGGEAFF. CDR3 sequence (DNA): TGTGCCACCAGTGATTGGGGGGGTGAAGCTTTCTTT.

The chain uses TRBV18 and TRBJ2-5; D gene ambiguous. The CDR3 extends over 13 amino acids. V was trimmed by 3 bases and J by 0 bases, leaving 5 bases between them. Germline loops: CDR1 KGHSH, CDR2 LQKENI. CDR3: CASSPLYQETQYF. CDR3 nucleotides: TGTGCCAGCTCACCCTTGTACCAAGAGACCCAGTACTTC. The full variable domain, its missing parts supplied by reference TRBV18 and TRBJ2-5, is NAGVMQNPRHLVRRRGQEARLRCSPMKGHSHVYWYRQLPEEGLKFMVYLQKENIIDESGMPKERFSAEFPKEGPSILRIQQVVRGDSAAYFCASSPLYQETQYFGPGTRLLVL.

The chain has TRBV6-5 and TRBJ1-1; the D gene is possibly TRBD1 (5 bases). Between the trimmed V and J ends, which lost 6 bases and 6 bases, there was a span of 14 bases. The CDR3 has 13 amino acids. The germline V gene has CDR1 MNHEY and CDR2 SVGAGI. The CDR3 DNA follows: TGTGCCAGCAGGCAACCAGCGGGGGCTGAAGCTTTCTTT. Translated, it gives CASRQPAGAEAFF.

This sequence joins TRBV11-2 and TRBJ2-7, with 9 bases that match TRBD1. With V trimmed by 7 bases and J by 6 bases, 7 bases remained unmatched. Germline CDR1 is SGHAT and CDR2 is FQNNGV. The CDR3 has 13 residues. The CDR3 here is CASTRGQGGEQYV. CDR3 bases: TGTGCCAGCACCCGGGGACAGGGCGGCGAGCAGTACGTC.

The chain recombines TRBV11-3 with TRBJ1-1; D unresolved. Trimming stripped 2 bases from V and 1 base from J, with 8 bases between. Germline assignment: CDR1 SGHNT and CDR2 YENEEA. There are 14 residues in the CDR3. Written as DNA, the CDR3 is TGTGCCAGCAGCTTATCGGGAGGGAACACTGAAGCTTTCTTT. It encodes CASSLSGGNTEAFF.

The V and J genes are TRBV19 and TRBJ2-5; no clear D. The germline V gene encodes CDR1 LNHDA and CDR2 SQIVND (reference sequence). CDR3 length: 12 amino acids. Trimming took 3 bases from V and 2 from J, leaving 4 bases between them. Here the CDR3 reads CASSIGQETQYF. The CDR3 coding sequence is TGTGCCAGTAGTATCGGGCAAGAGACCCAGTACTTC.

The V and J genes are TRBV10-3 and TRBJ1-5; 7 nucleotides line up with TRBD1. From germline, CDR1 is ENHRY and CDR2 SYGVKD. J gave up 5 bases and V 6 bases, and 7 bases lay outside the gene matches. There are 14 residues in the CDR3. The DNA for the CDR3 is TGTGCCATCAGCCCAAAGGGGGCGGATCAGCCCCAGCATTTT. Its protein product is CAISPKGADQPQHF.

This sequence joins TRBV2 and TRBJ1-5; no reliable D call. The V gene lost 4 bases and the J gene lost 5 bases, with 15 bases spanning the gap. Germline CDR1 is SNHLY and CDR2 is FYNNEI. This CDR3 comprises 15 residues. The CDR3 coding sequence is TGTGCCAGCAGTGTCCTTTTTCCCAGTTATCAGCCCCAGCATTTT. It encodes CASSVLFPSYQPQHF.